The 31 T cell receptor beta chains in this list originate from one sample, sequenced in a study of naive CD8 T cells in extremely preterm neonates. Samples were taken at extremely preterm deliveries at about 22-27 weeks of gestation. The antigens these receptors bind are not known. Study-wide points: Relative to older groups, preterm infants had shorter, less trimmed CDR3s with fewer N additions.

The repertoire was sequenced with immunoSEQ multiplex PCR; TCRdb's copy has only in-frame clones and lacks some. The sample lists around 23,000 clones; around 89% were seen once. The sequencing sample was made of naive CD8+ T cells from cord blood. The receptor source for this set is a boy who was born preterm.

V usage is TRBV5-4 and J usage is TRBJ2-5; 9 bases are a match to TRBD1. Germline V gene data show CDR1 as SGHNT and CDR2 as YYREEE (reference sequence). The V segment lost 5 bases and the J segment 2 bases; nucleotides outside the gene matches: 4. The CDR3 loop spans 14 amino acids. The DNA of the CDR3 is TGTGCCAGCAGGGTCGACAGGGGGCAAGAGACCCAGTACTTC. This codes for CASRVDRGQETQYF.

This chain connects TRBV29-1 to TRBJ2-7, with a tentative D call TRBD1 (5 bases). CDR1 is SQVTM, CDR2 ANQGSEA, per germline. The CDR3 length is 11 residues. V lost 7 bases to trimming and J lost 2 bases, with 9 bases between them. CDR3: CSAVGAYEQYF. DNA of the CDR3: TGCAGCGCCGTAGGGGCCTACGAGCAGTACTTC.

J is TRBJ2-7 and V is TRBV11-2; 9 nucleotides agree with TRBD2. The V gene end was trimmed by 2 bases and the J gene end by 4 bases; junction bases not matched to a gene: 0. This CDR3 spans 13 amino acids. CDR1 is SGHAT and CDR2 is FQNNGV in the germline V gene. The CDR3 is CASSLLAGYEQYF. The CDR3 bases are TGTGCCAGCAGCTTACTAGCGGGGTACGAGCAGTACTTC.

V gene TRBV27 combines with J gene TRBJ2-1; D gene unclear. Trimming cost V 2 bases and J 7 bases, with 3 bases left between them. The germline gives CDR1 MNHEY, CDR2 SMNVEV (reference sequence). CDR3 length equals 11 residues. CDR3 region: CASSLGNEQFF. DNA for the CDR3: TGTGCCAGCAGTTTAGGGAATGAGCAGTTCTTC.

Note on this clone: At one of its ends the junction is not consistent with the germline gene, which may arise from a read error. The V call is TRBV7-7, the J call TRBJ2-1; D may be TRBD2 (5 bases). The germline V gene encodes CDR1 SSHAT and CDR2 FNYEAQ (reference sequence). This CDR3 spans 14 amino acids. This CDR3 reads CASSREPSYNEQFF. The CDR3 DNA sequence: TGTGCTAGCAGCCGGGAACCTTCCTACAATGAGCAGTTCTTC.

This clone was recorded only once. The V and J genes are TRBV18 and TRBJ2-2; D is undetermined. The CDR3 extends over 11 amino acids. Germline V lookup: CDR1 KGHSH, CDR2 LQKENI. Trimming pared 4 bases from V and 6 bases from J, leaving 3 bases between. This CDR3 reads CASSLAGELFF. The CDR3 DNA reads as TGTGCCAGCTCACTAGCCGGGGAGCTGTTTTTT. The whole variable domain, remainder taken from reference TRBV18 and TRBJ2-2, is NAGVMQNPRHLVRRRGQEARLRCSPMKGHSHVYWYRQLPEEGLKFMVYLQKENIIDESGMPKERFSAEFPKEGPSILRIQQVVRGDSAAYFCASSLAGELFFGEGSRLTVL.

A remark on this clone: Within the sample, other DNA sequences also encode this same CDR3. The chain carries TRBV13 and TRBJ2-7, with 9 bases identical to TRBD1. The CDR3 is made up of 14 amino acids. Per germline, CDR1 PRHDT and CDR2 FYEKMQ (reference sequence). The ends lost 0 bases at V and 3 bases at J; junction bases unmatched: 0. This chain's CDR3 is CASSLGDRGYEQYF. CDR3 in DNA: TGTGCCAGCAGCTTAGGGGACAGGGGCTACGAGCAGTACTTC.

This clone showed up just once. This chain links TRBV27 with TRBJ2-7; 14 positions match TRBD2. The germline gives CDR1 MNHEY, CDR2 SMNVEV (reference sequence). CDR3 length: 15 residues. With 5 bases clipped from V and 4 bases from J, the junction kept 4 bases outside the gene matches. CDR3 sequence reads: CASSPGTSGGYEQYF. CDR3 sequence (DNA): TGTGCCAGCAGTCCCGGGACTAGCGGGGGTTACGAGCAGTACTTC.

This chain uses TRBV5-4 with TRBJ1-1; 9 bases fit TRBD1. Trimming took 4 bases from V and 6 from J; bases not matched to a gene: 1. The CDR3 runs to 12 residues. Germline CDR1 is SGHNT and CDR2 is YYREEE (reference sequence). This chain's CDR3 is CASSTGGAEAFF. The CDR3, as DNA: TGTGCCAGCAGCACAGGGGGCGCTGAAGCTTTCTTT. The variable domain in full, completed from reference TRBV5-4 and TRBJ1-1, reads ETGVTQSPTHLIKTRGQQVTLRCSSQSGHNTVSWYQQALGQGPQFIFQYYREEENGRGNFPPRFSGLQFPNYSSELNVNALELDDSALYLCASSTGGAEAFFGQGTRLTVV.

A remark on this clone: The same CDR3 is also encoded by other DNA sequences in this sample. This sequence joins TRBV27 and TRBJ1-5, with 8 nucleotides matching TRBD1. Trimming took 3 bases from V and 2 from J; bases not matched to a gene: 0. The CDR3 consists of 14 residues. Germline V gene lookup returns CDR1 MNHEY and CDR2 SMNVEV (reference sequence). CDR3 protein: CASSLTGGNQPQHF. CDR3 nucleotide sequence: TGTGCCAGCAGTTTGACAGGGGGCAATCAGCCCCAGCATTTT.

This clone was seen more than once but under ten times. This rearrangement joins TRBV19 to TRBJ2-1, with TRBD2 matching 12 bases. Germline V lookup: CDR1 LNHDA, CDR2 SQIVND (reference sequence). The trim removed 6 bases at V and 7 bases at J, leaving 4 bases unmatched. CDR3 length: 14 residues. The CDR3 DNA reads TGTGCCAGTAGGCTAGCGGGGGGGCGGAATGAGCAGTTCTTC. Translation gives CASRLAGGRNEQFF.

With respect to this clone: The sample carries other DNA sequences with the same CDR3. This rearrangement joins TRBV5-1 to TRBJ2-7; D is unresolved. Germline V gene data show CDR1 as SGHRS and CDR2 as YFSETQ. CDR3 length equals 12 residues. Trimming cost V 0 bases and J 4 bases, with 5 bases left between them. The CDR3 bases are TGCGCCAGCAGCTTGGGTGGTTACGAGCAGTACTTC. Its translation is CASSLGGYEQYF.

V gene TRBV29-1 combines with J gene TRBJ2-7, with a weak D call TRBD1 (7 bases). The CDR3 is 12 amino acids. Germline CDR1 SQVTM, CDR2 ANQGSEA. V dropped 6 bases and J dropped 2 bases, with 11 bases sitting between them. The CDR3 DNA reads as TGCAGCGTGGGCGGGACAGCCTACGAGCAGTACTTC. This translates into CSVGGTAYEQYF.

This chain connects TRBV27 to TRBJ2-4, with a possible D match to TRBD2 (7 bases). CDR3 length: 16 amino acids. Deletions cut 2 bases from V and 0 bases from J, with 11 bases between. Germline-derived CDR1 and CDR2 are MNHEY and SMNVEV (reference sequence). The CDR3 DNA sequence: TGTGCCAGCAGTTTAGGGGGGGCCTTAGCCAAAAACATTCAGTACTTC. Protein: CASSLGGALAKNIQYF.

The chain carries TRBV19 and TRBJ2-3, with 10 bases identical to TRBD1. The CDR3 is made up of 17 amino acids. Germline assignment: CDR1 LNHDA and CDR2 SQIVND (reference sequence). The V and J ends lost 0 bases and 1 base, in that order; junction bases with no gene match: 4. This chain's CDR3 is CASSIDSGTGGTDTQYF. CDR3 DNA: TGTGCCAGTAGTATAGATTCCGGGACAGGGGGCACAGATACGCAGTATTTT.

The chain links TRBV5-1 to TRBJ1-5; 9 positions match TRBD1. The junction had 1 base not matched to a gene; V was cut back by 2 bases and J by 1 base. Germline assignment: CDR1 SGHRS and CDR2 YFSETQ. The CDR3 has 15 residues. CDR3 bases: TGCGCCAGCAGCTTTACAGGGGGCAGCAATCAGCCCCAGCATTTT. This codes for CASSFTGGSNQPQHF.

The V and J genes are TRBV19 and TRBJ1-1; TRBD1 matches at 8 bases. The CDR3 runs 14 residues. CDR1 is LNHDA, CDR2 SQIVND, per germline (reference sequence). Losses at the gene ends were 5 bases for V and 3 bases for J; bases not matched to a gene: 5. The CDR3 protein is CASSWQGAYTEAFF. The CDR3 region has the DNA TGTGCCAGTAGTTGGCAGGGGGCCTACACTGAAGCTTTCTTT.

The rearrangement links TRBV28 to TRBJ2-7, with 7 bases fitting TRBD1. In germline, CDR1 is MDHEN, CDR2 SYDVKM. The CDR3 has 11 residues. After removal of 6 bases from V and 6 bases from J, the junction contained 2 bases not matched to a gene. The DNA of the CDR3 is TGTGCCAGCAGACAGGGGAGCGAGCAGTACTTC. Translating gives CASRQGSEQYF. Supplemented by reference TRBV28 and TRBJ2-7, the full variable domain reads DVKVTQSSRYLVKRTGEKVFLECVQDMDHENMFWYRQDPGLGLRLIYFSYDVKMKEKGDIPEGYSVSREKKERFSLILESASTNQTSMYLCASRQGSEQYFGPGTRLTVT.

This chain uses TRBV27 with TRBJ2-3, with a possible D match to TRBD1 (6 bases). Germline V CDR1 and CDR2: MNHEY, SMNVEV (reference sequence). V was pared by 0 bases and J by 5 bases, with 6 bases between. This CDR3 region has 13 residues. The DNA for the CDR3 is TGTGCCAGCAGTTTATCCAGGGGAGATACGCAGTATTTT. This gives the protein CASSLSRGDTQYF.

As for this clone: This may stem from a read error, because a much larger clone lies one nucleotide away. Within the sample, other DNA sequences also encode this same CDR3. The J gene is TRBJ2-7, the V gene TRBV27; 9 nucleotides line up with TRBD1. V trimming: 3 bases; J trimming: 3 bases; junction bases outside the gene matches: 0. The CDR3 contains 13 residues. Germline V CDR1 and CDR2: MNHEY, SMNVEV (reference sequence). Written as DNA, the CDR3 is TGTGCCAGCAGTTTGACAGGGGGCTACGAGCAGTACTTC. Translating it yields CASSLTGGYEQYF.

V is TRBV6-5 and J is TRBJ2-5, with 10 bases aligning to TRBD1. After removal of 4 bases from V and 5 bases from J, the junction contained 10 bases not matched to a gene. The length of the CDR3 is 16 residues. The V gene's germline CDR1 is MNHEY and CDR2 SVGAGI. For the CDR3, the DNA is TGTGCCAGCAGTTCCGGCGACAGGGGGCGCAGGGAGACCCAGTACTTC. Translation: CASSSGDRGRRETQYF.

The rearrangement joins TRBV6-5 to TRBJ1-2; tentatively, D is TRBD1 (6 bases). V was pared by 2 bases and J by 2 bases, with 6 bases between. The CDR3 extends over 13 amino acids. From germline, CDR1 is MNHEY and CDR2 SVGAGI. CDR3 region: CASSYGTNYGYTF. The CDR3 DNA reads TGTGCCAGCAGTTACGGGACAAACTATGGCTACACCTTC.

The chain combines TRBV11-3 with TRBJ2-1, with 9 bases fitting TRBD2. J lost 5 bases, V lost 4 bases, and 0 bases had no gene match. The CDR3 contains 13 residues. Germline assignment: CDR1 SGHNT and CDR2 YENEEA. The CDR3 DNA follows: TGTGCCAGCAGCTGGACTAGCGACAATGAGCAGTTCTTC. Translating gives CASSWTSDNEQFF.

V usage is TRBV4-1 and J usage is TRBJ2-7, with TRBD1 matching 7 bases. The CDR3 length is 13 residues. V lost 3 bases, J lost 5 bases, and 4 bases stayed unmatched. Germline V lookup: CDR1 MGHRA, CDR2 YSYEKL. The CDR3 DNA follows: TGCGCCAGCAGCCAGGCTGACAGGGACGAGCAGTACTTC. Its protein is CASSQADRDEQYF.

The chain combines TRBV13 with TRBJ2-5, with a weak D call TRBD1 (5 bases). The J call may be incorrect, as the DNA end agrees better with TRBJ2-7. Germline loops: CDR1 PRHDT, CDR2 FYEKMQ (reference sequence). CDR3 length equals 14 residues. Written as DNA, the CDR3 is TGTGCCAGCAGCTTACGGCAGGGCCAATACGAGCAGTACTTC. Protein sequence: CASSLRQGQYEQYF.

Worth noting for this clone: In the same sample, other DNA sequences code for this CDR3. V gene TRBV27 combines with J gene TRBJ2-4, with D perhaps given as TRBD1 or TRBD2 (5 bases each). The CDR3 spans 14 residues. Germline CDR1 and CDR2: MNHEY and SMNVEV (reference sequence). The V and J ends lost 4 bases and 0 bases respectively, with 7 bases between them. The CDR3: CASSSGTAKNIQYF. The DNA of the CDR3 is TGTGCCAGCAGTTCCGGGACAGCCAAAAACATTCAGTACTTC.

J is TRBJ2-7 and V is TRBV11-2, with D possibly TRBD1 on 6 matching bases. The germline CDR1 and CDR2 sequences are SGHAT and FQNNGV. This CDR3 comprises 13 residues. The ends were cut back, 8 bases at V and 2 bases at J, with 13 bases in the middle. CDR3 in DNA: TGTGCCAGCGGTACGGGACAAACCTACGAGCAGTACTTC. Its translation: CASGTGQTYEQYF. Filled out from reference TRBV11-2 and TRBJ2-7, the complete variable domain reads EAGVAQSPRYKIIEKRQSVAFWCNPISGHATLYWYQQILGQGPKLLIQFQNNGVVDDSQLPKDRFSAERLKGVDSTLKIQPAKLEDSAVYLCASGTGQTYEQYFGPGTRLTVT.

The chain carries TRBV6-5 and TRBJ2-7, with D unclear. Trimming stripped 5 bases from V and 2 bases from J, with 7 bases between. CDR1 is MNHEY and CDR2 is SVGAGI in the germline V gene. The CDR3 extends over 12 amino acids. The CDR3 is CASSTSTYEQYF. The CDR3, as DNA: TGTGCCAGCAGTACAAGTACCTACGAGCAGTACTTC.

The chain uses TRBV9 and TRBJ1-2; D is perhaps TRBD1 (5 bases). CDR1 and CDR2 from the germline V gene are SGDLS and YYNGEE. CDR3 length: 12 amino acids. Deletions cut 1 base from V and 4 bases from J, with 5 bases between. CDR3 DNA: TGTGCCAGCAGCGTACAGGGCTATGGCTACACCTTC. Protein sequence: CASSVQGYGYTF.

V gene TRBV27 combines with J gene TRBJ2-2, with D possibly matching TRBD1 (6 bases). CDR1 and CDR2 (germline): MNHEY, SMNVEV (reference sequence). The CDR3 totals 13 residues. V was trimmed by 2 bases and J by 6 bases, leaving 7 bases between them. Here the CDR3 reads CASSLGGAGELFF. CDR3 coding DNA: TGTGCCAGCAGTTTAGGGGGCGCCGGGGAGCTGTTTTTT.

J is TRBJ2-3 and V is TRBV12-5, with a weak D call TRBD2 (6 bases). Germline V gene lookup returns CDR1 LGHNT and CDR2 FRNRAP. The CDR3 runs to 15 residues. With 6 bases removed from V and 2 bases from J, the gap between germline ends came to 15 bases. The CDR3 DNA reads as TGTGCTAGTGGCCCTTCCGGGACTTTCACAGATACGCAGTATTTT. Protein product: CASGPSGTFTDTQYF.